The clone carrying this T cell receptor (beta chain) was seen repeatedly, ten times or more. Researchers made TCR beta libraries by using iRepertoire HTBI primers and running Arm-PCR on CDR3 regions. TCRdb re-analysed the multiplex PCR reads in MiXCR, keeping a single row per CDR3 protein. Here the sample spans about 620,000 distinct CDR3 sequences, 15% to 20% being singletons. This sample is drawn from a study of regulatory T cells in long-lasting Graves disease. Trimming cost V 10 bases and J 6 bases, with 23 bases left between them. This CDR3 has 15 residues. Germline V lookup: CDR1 SNHLY, CDR2 FYNNEI. As to time point: newly diagnosed GD, antithyroid drugs for less than 3 months. RNA extracted from PBMCs served as the sequencing template. This sample was shared with a second study, whose subject was T cells in Graves' hyperthyroidism and ophthalmopathy. That source notes: Blood held most thyroid clonotypes expanded above 0.001 frequency.

The starting material was peripheral blood mononuclear cells (PBMCs), obtained at new diagnosis, from a patient treated with antithyroid drugs. The clonotype was recovered from a woman aged 30 to 39 with Graves disease. This sequence joins TRBV2 and TRBJ2-3; possibly TRBD2 for D (6 bases). This chain's CDR3 is CATRPPSRDSDTQYF. CDR3 nucleotides: TGTGCCACCCGACCCCCGTCCCGGGACTCGGATACGCAGTATTTT.